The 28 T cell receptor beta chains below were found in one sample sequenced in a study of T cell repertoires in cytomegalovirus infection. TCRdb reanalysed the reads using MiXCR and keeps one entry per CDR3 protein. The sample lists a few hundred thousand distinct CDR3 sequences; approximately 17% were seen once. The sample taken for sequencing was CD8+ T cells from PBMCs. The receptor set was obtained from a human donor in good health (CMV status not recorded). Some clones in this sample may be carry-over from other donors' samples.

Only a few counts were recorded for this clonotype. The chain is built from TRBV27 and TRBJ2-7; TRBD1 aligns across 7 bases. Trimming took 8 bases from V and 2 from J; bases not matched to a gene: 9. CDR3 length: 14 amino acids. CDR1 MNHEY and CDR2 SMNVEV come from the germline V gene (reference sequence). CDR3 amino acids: CASSDRTGPYEQYF. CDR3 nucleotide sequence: TGTGCCAGCTCTGACCGGACAGGACCCTACGAGCAGTACTTC.

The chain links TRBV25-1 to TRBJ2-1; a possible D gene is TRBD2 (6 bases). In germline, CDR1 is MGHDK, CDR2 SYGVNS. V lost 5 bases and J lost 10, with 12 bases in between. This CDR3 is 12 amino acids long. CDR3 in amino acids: CASSWSEGEQFF. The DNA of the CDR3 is TGTGCCAGCAGTTGGTCGGAGGGAGAGCAGTTCTTC.

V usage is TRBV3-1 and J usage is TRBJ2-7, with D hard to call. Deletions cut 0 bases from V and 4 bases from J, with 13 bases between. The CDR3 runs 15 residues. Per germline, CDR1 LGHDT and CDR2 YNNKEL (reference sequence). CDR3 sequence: CASSQDLQTSYEQYF. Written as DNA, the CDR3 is TGTGCCAGCAGCCAAGATCTGCAAACCTCTTACGAGCAGTACTTC.

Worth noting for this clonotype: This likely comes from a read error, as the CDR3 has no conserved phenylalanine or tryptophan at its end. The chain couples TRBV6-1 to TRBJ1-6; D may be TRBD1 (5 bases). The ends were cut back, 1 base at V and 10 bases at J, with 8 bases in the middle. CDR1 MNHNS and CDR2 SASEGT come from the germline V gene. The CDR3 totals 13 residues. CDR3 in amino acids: CASSEVGGSPLHS. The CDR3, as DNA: TGTGCCAGCAGTGAAGTTGGGGGATCACCCCTCCACTCT.

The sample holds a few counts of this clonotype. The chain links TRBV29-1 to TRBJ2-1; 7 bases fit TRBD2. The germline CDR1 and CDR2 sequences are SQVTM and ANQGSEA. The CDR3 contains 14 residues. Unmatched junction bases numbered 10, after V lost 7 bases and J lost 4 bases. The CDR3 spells CSAQRGDSYNEQFF. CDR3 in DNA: TGCAGCGCCCAACGGGGGGATTCTTACAATGAGCAGTTCTTC.

The CDR3 DNA reads TGCGCCAGCAGCCAAGATCCAAGACTAGTAGTAACCTACAATGAGCAGTTCTTC. Amino acids: CASSQDPRLVVTYNEQFF. The chain couples TRBV4-1 to TRBJ2-1; D may be TRBD2 (6 bases). The CDR3 is 18 amino acids. Between the trimmed V and J ends, which lost 0 bases and 2 bases, there was a span of 17 bases. Looked up from germline, CDR1 is MGHRA and CDR2 is YSYEKL.

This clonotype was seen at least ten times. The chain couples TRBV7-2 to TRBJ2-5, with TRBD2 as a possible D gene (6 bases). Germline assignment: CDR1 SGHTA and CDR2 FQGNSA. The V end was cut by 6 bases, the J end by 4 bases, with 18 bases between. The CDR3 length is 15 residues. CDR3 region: CASRTQDYPGETQYF. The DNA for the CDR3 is TGTGCCAGCAGAACGCAGGACTACCCAGGAGAGACCCAGTACTTC. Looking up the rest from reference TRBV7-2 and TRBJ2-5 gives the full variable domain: GAGVSQSPSNKVTEKGKDVELRCDPISGHTALYWYRQSLGQGLEFLIYFQGNSAPDKSGLPSDRFSAERTGGSVSTLTIQRTQQEDSAVYLCASRTQDYPGETQYFGPGTRLLVL.

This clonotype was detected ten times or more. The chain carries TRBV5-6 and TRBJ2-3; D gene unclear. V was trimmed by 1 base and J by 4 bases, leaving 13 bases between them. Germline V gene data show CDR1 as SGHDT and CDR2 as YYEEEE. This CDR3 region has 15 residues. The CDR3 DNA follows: TGTGCCAGCAGCTTGTCACCCCTAGGAGCAGATACGCAGTATTTT. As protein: CASSLSPLGADTQYF.

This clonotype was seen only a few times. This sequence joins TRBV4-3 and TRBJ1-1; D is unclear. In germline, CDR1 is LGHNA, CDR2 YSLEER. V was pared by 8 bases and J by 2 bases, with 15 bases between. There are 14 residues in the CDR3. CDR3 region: CASAFNVINTEAFF. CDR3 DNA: TGCGCCAGCGCCTTTAATGTAATCAACACTGAAGCTTTCTTT.

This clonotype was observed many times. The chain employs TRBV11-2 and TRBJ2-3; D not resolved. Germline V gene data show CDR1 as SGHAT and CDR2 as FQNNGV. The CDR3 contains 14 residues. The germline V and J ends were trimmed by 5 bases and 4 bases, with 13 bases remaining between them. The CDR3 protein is CASSPRPGPDTQYF. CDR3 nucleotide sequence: TGTGCCAGCAGCCCCCGACCCGGACCAGATACGCAGTATTTT.

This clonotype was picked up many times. The CDR3 protein is CASSRFGGGSDTQYF. In nucleotides, the CDR3 is TGTGCCAGCAGCCGGTTTGGCGGGGGCTCAGATACGCAGTATTTT. This chain joins TRBV7-2 and TRBJ2-3; maybe TRBD2 (7 bases). Trimming shortened V by 5 bases and J by 4 bases, and 16 bases separated the two germline ends. From germline, CDR1 is SGHTA and CDR2 FQGNSA. The CDR3 sequence is 15 residues long.

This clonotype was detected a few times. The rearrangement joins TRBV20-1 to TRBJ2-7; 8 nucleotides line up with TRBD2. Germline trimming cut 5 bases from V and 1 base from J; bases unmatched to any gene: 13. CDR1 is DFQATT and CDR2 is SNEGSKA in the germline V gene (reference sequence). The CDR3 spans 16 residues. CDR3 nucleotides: TGCAGTGCTCCGATGAAGGGGAGCGGGGGTTCCTACGAGCAGTACTTC. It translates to CSAPMKGSGGSYEQYF.

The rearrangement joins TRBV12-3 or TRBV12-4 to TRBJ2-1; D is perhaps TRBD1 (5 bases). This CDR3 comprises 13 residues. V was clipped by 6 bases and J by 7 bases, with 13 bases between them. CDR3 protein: CASSLTVGNEQFF. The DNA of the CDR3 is TGTGCCAGCAGCCTGACAGTCGGAAATGAGCAGTTCTTC.

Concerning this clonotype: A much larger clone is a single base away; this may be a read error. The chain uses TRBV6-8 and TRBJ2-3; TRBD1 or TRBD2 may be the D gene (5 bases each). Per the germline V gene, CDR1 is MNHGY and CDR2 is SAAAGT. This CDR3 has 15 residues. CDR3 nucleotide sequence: TGTGCCAGCAGTCAGACCTCAGGGAGCACAGAAACGCAGTATTTT. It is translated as CASSQTSGSTETQYF.

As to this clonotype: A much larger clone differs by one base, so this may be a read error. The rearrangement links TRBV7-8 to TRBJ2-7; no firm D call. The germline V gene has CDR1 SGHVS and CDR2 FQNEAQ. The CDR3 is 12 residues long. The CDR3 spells CTSSLDNYEQYF. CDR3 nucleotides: TGTACCAGCAGCTTAGACAACTACGAGCAGTACTTC. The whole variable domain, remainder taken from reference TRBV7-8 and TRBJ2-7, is GAGVSQSPRYKVAKRGQDVALRCDPISGHVSLFWYQQALGQGPEFLTYFQNEAQLDKSGLPSDRFFAERPEGSVSTLKIQRTQQEDSAVYLCTSSLDNYEQYFGPGTRLTVT.

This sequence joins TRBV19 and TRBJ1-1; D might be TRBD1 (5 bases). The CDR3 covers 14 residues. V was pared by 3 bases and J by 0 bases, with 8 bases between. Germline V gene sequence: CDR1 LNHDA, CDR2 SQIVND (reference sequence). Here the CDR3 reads CASSMGVLNTEAFF. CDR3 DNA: TGTGCCAGTAGTATGGGGGTTTTGAACACTGAAGCTTTCTTT.

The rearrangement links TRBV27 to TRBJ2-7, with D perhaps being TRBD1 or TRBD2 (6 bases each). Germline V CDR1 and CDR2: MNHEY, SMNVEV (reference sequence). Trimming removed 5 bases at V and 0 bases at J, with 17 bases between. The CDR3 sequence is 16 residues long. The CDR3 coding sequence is TGTGCCAGCAGTAGAATTAGCGGACAGAGCTCCTACGAGCAGTACTTC. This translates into CASSRISGQSSYEQYF.

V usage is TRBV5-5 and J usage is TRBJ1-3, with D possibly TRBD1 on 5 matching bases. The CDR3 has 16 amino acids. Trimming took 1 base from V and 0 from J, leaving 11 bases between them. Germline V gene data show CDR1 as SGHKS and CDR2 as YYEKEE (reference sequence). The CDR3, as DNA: TGTGCCAGCAGCTTGTACGGGGCTACCTCTGGAAACACCATATATTTT. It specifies CASSLYGATSGNTIYF.

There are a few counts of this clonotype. The CDR3 coding sequence is TGTGCCAGCACTGGAGCGTTTGATGAGTGGGAAAAACTGTTTTTT. Its protein product is CASTGAFDEWEKLFF. The J gene is TRBJ1-4, the V gene TRBV6-2 or TRBV6-3; D uncertain. Trimming shortened V by 7 bases and J by 8 bases, and 20 bases separated the two germline ends. CDR1 MNHEY and CDR2 SVGEGT come from the germline V gene. The CDR3 sequence is 15 residues long.

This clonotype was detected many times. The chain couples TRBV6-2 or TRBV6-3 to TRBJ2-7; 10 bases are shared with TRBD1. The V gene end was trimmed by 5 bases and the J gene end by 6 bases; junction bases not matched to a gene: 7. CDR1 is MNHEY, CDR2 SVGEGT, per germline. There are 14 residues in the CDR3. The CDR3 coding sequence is TGTGCCAGCAGTGACAGGGGGCGAACTGGCGAGCAGTACTTC. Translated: CASSDRGRTGEQYF.

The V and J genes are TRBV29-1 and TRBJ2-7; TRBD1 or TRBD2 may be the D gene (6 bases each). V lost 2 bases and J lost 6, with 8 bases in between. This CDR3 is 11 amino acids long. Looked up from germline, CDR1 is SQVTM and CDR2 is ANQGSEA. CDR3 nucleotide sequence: TGCAGCGTTGAAACGGGGGCCGAGCAGTACTTC. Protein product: CSVETGAEQYF.

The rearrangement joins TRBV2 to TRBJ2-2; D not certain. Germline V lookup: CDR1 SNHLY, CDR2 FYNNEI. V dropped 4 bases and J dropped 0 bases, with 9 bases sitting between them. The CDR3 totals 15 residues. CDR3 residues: CASSVWGANTGELFF. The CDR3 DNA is TGTGCCAGCAGTGTTTGGGGTGCGAACACCGGGGAGCTGTTTTTT.

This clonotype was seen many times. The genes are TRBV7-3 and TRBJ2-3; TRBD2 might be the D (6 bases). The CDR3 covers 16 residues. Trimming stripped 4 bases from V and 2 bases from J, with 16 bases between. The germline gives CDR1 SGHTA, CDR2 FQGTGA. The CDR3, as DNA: TGTGCCAGCAGCTGGGGGACTCTGTCTTCCACAGATACGCAGTATTTT. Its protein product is CASSWGTLSSTDTQYF.

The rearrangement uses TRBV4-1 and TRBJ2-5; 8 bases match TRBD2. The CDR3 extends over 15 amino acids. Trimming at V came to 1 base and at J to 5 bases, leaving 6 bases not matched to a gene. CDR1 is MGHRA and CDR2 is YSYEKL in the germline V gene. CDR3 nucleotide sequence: TGCGCCAGCAGCCAAGTCGGGGGGGCAAGGGAGACCCAGTACTTC. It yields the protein CASSQVGGARETQYF.

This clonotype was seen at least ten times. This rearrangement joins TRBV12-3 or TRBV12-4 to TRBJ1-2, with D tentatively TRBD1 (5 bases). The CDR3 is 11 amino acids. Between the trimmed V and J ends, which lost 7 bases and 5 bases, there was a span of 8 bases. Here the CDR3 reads CASTGGYGYTF. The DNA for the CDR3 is TGTGCCAGCACCGGGGGGTATGGCTACACCTTC.

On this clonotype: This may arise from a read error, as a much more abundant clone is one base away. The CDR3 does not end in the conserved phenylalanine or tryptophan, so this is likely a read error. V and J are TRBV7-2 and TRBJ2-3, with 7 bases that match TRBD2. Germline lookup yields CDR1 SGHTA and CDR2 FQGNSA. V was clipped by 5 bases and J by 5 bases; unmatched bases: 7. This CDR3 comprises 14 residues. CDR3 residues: CASSPRLAQDTQYL. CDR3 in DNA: TGTGCCAGCAGCCCCCGACTAGCCCAAGATACGCAGTATTTA.

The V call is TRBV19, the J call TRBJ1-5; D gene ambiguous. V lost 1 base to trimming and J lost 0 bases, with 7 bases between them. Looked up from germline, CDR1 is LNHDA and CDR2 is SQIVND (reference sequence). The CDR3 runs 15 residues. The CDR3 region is CASSIGKYSNQPQHF. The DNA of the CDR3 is TGTGCCAGTAGTATAGGCAAGTATAGCAATCAGCCCCAGCATTTT.

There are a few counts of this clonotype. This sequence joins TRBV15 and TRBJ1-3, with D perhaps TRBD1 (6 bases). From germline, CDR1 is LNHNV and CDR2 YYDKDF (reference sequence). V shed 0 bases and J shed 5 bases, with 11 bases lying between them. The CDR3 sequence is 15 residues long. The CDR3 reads CATSRDGGQRNTIYF. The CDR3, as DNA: TGTGCCACCAGCAGAGATGGTGGACAGAGAAACACCATATATTTT.